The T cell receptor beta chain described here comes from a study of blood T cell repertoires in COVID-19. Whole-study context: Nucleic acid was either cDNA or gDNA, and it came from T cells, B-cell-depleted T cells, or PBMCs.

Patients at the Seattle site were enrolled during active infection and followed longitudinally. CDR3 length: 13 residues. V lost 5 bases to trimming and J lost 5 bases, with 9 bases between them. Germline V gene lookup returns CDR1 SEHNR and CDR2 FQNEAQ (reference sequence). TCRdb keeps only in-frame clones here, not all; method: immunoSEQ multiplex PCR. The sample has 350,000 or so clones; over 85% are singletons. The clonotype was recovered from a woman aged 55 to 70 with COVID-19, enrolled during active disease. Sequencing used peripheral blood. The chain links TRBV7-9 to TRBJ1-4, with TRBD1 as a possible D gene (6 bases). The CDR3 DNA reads TGTGCCAGCAGCCGGGGGGCAAATGAAAAACTGTTTTTT. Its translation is CASSRGANEKLFF.